One sample yielded the 5 T cell receptor beta chains listed below, sequenced in a study of blood T cell repertoires in COVID-19. The repertoire was sequenced with immunoSEQ multiplex PCR; TCRdb's copy has only in-frame clones and lacks some. The repertoire holds roughly 200,000 clones, with 70% to 90% as singletons. Sequencing used peripheral blood. These receptors were obtained from a woman aged 18-30 years who had recovered from COVID-19.

This CDR3 reads CASSQDPPGLVLSSPLHF. The CDR3, as DNA: TGCGCCAGCAGCCAAGATCCCCCAGGGTTGGTATTGTCTTCACCCCTCCACTTT. This sequence joins TRBV4-3 and TRBJ1-6; a possible D gene is TRBD1 (5 bases). Germline V CDR1 and CDR2: LGHNA, YSLEER. The germline V and J ends were trimmed by 0 bases and 9 bases, with 21 bases remaining between them. The CDR3 runs to 18 residues.

V usage is TRBV29-1 and J usage is TRBJ1-2; 9 positions match TRBD1. V lost 3 bases to trimming and J lost 7 bases; unmatched junction nucleotides: 15. The CDR3 has 16 residues. The germline V gene encodes CDR1 SQVTM and CDR2 ANQGSEA. The CDR3 DNA is TGCAGCGTTGACGTAGGGACAGGGATGGGCTTAGGTGGCTACACCTTC. This translates into CSVDVGTGMGLGGYTF.

The chain has TRBV19 and TRBJ1-1; 11 bases map to TRBD1. With 5 bases clipped from V and 7 bases from J, the junction kept 3 bases outside the gene matches. The CDR3 length is 13 residues. CDR1 is LNHDA, CDR2 SQIVND, per germline (reference sequence). In nucleotides, the CDR3 is TGTGCCAGTAGTCTCGGGACAGGGGGTGAAGCTTTCTTT. Encoded protein: CASSLGTGGEAFF.

A remark on this clone: Other DNA sequences in this sample translate to the same CDR3. The V gene is TRBV9, the J gene TRBJ1-1, with TRBD1 identical over 8 bases. Trimming took 2 bases from V and 1 from J; bases not matched to a gene: 1. CDR3 length: 14 residues. The germline V gene encodes CDR1 SGDLS and CDR2 YYNGEE. For the CDR3, the DNA is TGTGCCAGCAGCGTCGGACAGGGGAACACTGAAGCTTTCTTT. It encodes CASSVGQGNTEAFF.

The genes are TRBV5-1 and TRBJ2-3; D is unclear. The CDR3 totals 15 residues. CDR1 SGHRS and CDR2 YFSETQ come from the germline V gene. Trimming took off 1 base at V and 2 bases at J, with 11 bases between the two ends. Written as DNA, the CDR3 is TGCGCCAGCAGCTTGCTGCGTAGAAACACAGATACGCAGTATTTT. Its translation is CASSLLRRNTDTQYF. Together with reference TRBV5-1 and TRBJ2-3, the CDR3 gives the full variable domain: KAGVTQTPRYLIKTRGQQVTLSCSPISGHRSVSWYQQTPGQGLQFLFEYFSETQRNKGNFPGRFSGRQFSNSRSEMNVSTLELGDSALYLCASSLLRRNTDTQYFGPGTRLTVL.